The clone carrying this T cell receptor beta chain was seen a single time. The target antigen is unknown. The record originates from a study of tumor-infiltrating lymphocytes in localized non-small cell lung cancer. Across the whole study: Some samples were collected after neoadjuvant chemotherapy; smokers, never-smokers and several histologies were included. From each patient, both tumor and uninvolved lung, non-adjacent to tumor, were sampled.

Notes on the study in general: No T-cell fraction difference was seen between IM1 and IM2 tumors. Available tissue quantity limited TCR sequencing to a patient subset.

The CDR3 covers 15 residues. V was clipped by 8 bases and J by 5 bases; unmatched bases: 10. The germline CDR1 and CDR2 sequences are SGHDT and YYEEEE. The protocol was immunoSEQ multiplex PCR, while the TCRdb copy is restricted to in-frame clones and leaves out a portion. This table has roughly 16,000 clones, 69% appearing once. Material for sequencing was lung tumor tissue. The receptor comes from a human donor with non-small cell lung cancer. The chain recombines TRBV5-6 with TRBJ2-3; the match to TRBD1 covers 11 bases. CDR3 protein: CASEPGTGGGDTQYF. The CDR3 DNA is TGTGCCAGTGAACCCGGGACAGGGGGGGGAGATACGCAGTATTTT.